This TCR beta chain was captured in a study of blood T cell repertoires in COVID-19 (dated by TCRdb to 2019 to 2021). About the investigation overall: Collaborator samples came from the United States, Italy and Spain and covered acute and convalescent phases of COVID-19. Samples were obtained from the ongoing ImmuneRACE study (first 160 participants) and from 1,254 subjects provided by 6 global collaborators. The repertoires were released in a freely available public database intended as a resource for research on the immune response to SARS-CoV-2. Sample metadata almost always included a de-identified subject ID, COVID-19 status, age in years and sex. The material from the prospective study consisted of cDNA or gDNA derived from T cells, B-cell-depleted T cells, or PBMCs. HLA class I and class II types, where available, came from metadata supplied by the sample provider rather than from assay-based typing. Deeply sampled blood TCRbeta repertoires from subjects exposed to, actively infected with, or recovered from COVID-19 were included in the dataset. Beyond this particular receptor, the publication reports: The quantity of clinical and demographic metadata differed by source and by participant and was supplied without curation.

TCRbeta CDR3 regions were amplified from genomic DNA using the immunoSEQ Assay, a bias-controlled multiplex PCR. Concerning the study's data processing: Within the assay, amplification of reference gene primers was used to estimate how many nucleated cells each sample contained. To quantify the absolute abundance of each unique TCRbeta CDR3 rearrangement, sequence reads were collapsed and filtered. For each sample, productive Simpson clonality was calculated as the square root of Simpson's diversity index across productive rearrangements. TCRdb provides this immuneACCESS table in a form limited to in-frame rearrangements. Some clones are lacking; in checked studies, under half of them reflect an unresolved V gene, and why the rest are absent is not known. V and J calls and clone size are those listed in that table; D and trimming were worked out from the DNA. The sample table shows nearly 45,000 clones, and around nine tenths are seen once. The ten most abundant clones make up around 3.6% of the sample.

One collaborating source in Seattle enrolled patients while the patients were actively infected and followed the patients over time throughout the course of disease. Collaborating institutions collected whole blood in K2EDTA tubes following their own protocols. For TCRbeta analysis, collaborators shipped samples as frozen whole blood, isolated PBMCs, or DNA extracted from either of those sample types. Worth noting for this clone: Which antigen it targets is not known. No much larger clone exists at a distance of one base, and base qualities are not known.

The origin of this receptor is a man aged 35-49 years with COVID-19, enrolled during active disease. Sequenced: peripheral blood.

The CDR3 protein: CASSVSLAGEDTQYF. The DNA sequence is as follows: TGTGCCAGCAGCGTGAGTCTAGCGGGAGAAGATACGCAGTATTTT. The sequence is built from TRBV9 and TRBJ2-3, with 10 bases aligning to TRBD2. The germline V gene gives CDR1 as SGDLS and CDR2 as YYNGEE. The CDR3 runs 15 amino acids, cysteine and phenylalanine included. Of the read, only the CDR3 DNA is kept; its 45 bases are in frame from base 1. Clipping removes 2 bases from V and 5 bases from J, with 5 as the unmatched junction base count.